The rows below give T cell receptor beta chains drawn from one sample of a study of blood T cell repertoires in COVID-19. The protocol was immunoSEQ multiplex PCR, while the TCRdb copy is restricted to in-frame clones and leaves out a portion. The sample has roughly 300,000 clones, about 90% seen once. The sample consisted of peripheral blood. Receptors were obtained from a man in his late teens or twenties who had recovered from COVID-19. CDR3s include the opening cysteine and the closing phenylalanine or tryptophan. Fields, in order: V gene, CDR3 protein.

v_call: TRBV18
cdr3_aa: CASSPPLGAGGAYNEQFF

v_call: TRBV29-1
cdr3_aa: CSVDGDRGTEAFF

v_call: TRBV19
cdr3_aa: CASSLGQAPGNEQFF

v_call: TRBV3-1/TRBV3-2
cdr3_aa: CASSRFGYGYTF

v_call: TRBV3-1/TRBV3-2
cdr3_aa: CASSPGNEKLFF

v_call: TRBV19
cdr3_aa: CASRTDRGAEAFF

v_call: TRBV6-5
cdr3_aa: CASTTGKAFF

v_call: TRBV4-1
cdr3_aa: CASSQKSYGTGGTGELFF

v_call: TRBV12-5
cdr3_aa: CASGLILAEAYNEQFF

v_call: TRBV5-1
cdr3_aa: CASSLAPRQSNQPQHF

v_call: TRBV19
cdr3_aa: CASSIVSGSSYNEQFF

v_call: TRBV7-9
cdr3_aa: CASSHWTVPNYGYTF

v_call: TRBV19
cdr3_aa: CASSIDQDSSNTEAFF

v_call: TRBV19
cdr3_aa: CASSTRPGLAGYYEQYF

v_call: TRBV2
cdr3_aa: CASTARQGYTEAFF

v_call: TRBV9
cdr3_aa: CASSVADNEQFF

v_call: TRBV5-1
cdr3_aa: CASSSLTSGGVETQYF

v_call: TRBV27
cdr3_aa: CASRRAGPLYEQYF

v_call: TRBV19
cdr3_aa: CASKGLAGVGDTQYF

v_call: TRBV5-8
cdr3_aa: CASSLGGVRAFF

v_call: TRBV5-4
cdr3_aa: CASSLGREIPSYNEQFF

v_call: TRBV7-9
cdr3_aa: CASSFRDREDEKLFF

v_call: TRBV11-1
cdr3_aa: CASSPISGSLNTEAFF

v_call: TRBV10-3
cdr3_aa: CAISAAGGAYNEQFF

v_call: TRBV9
cdr3_aa: CASSVGPGGLGATDTQYF

v_call: TRBV7-8
cdr3_aa: CASSPRAGVNQPQHF

v_call: TRBV10-3
cdr3_aa: CAISGDRGGVYEQYF

v_call: TRBV5-1
cdr3_aa: CASSLDASGPYNEQFF

v_call: TRBV2
cdr3_aa: CASSETREGSGELFF

v_call: TRBV18
cdr3_aa: CASSPGQATDTQYF

v_call: TRBV7-9
cdr3_aa: CASSSRGHLTLNTEAFF

v_call: TRBV12-3/TRBV12-4
cdr3_aa: CASRGTGEMEQFF

v_call: TRBV29-1
cdr3_aa: CSVEDFPGYGYTF

v_call: TRBV19
cdr3_aa: CASSILTGVSGNTIYF

v_call: TRBV9
cdr3_aa: CASSVEGGLETQYF

v_call: TRBV11-3
cdr3_aa: CASSSSTEQFF

v_call: TRBV7-8
cdr3_aa: CASSLEHFYEQYF

v_call: TRBV5-5
cdr3_aa: CASRLQGSSYNSPLHF

v_call: TRBV6-6
cdr3_aa: CASSNSGGSYNEQFF

v_call: TRBV9
cdr3_aa: CASSELAGGPIGELFF